Described below is a single T cell receptor beta chain sequence and its context. This CDR3 region has 13 residues. V lost 4 bases and J lost 6, with 10 bases in between. Germline lookup yields CDR1 MDHEN and CDR2 SYDVKM. Primed by a sample-barcoded 5' primer and a J-beta primer mix, a second PCR proceeded for roughly 7 to 12 cycles. TCRdb ran MiXCR on the 5' RACE reads and lists one entry per CDR3 protein. The sample has approximately 600,000 distinct CDR3 sequences, 58% seen once. The sample comes from a study of blood T cells in healthy people across ages. The material sequenced was blood. This TCR derives from a man between 60 and 75 years old in good health. The V call is TRBV28, the J call TRBJ1-5; the D is unclear. CDR3 region: CASSSSGGQPQHF. In nucleotides, the CDR3 is TGTGCCAGCAGTTCCTCAGGAGGTCAGCCCCAGCATTTT.